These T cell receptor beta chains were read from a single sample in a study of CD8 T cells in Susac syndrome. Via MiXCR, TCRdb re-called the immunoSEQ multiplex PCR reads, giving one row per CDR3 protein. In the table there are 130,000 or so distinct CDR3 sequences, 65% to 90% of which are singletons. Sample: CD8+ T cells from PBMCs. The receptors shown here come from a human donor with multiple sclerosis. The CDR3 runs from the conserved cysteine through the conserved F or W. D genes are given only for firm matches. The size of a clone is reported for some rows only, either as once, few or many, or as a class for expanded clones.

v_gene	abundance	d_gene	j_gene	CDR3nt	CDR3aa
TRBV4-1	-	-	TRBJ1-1	TGCGCCAGCAGCCAACCCCGACAGGAACTAAACACTGAAGCTTTCTTT	CASSQPRQELNTEAFF
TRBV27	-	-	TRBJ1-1	TGTGCCAGCAGTTCCTCTTTCACTGAAGCTTTCTTT	CASSSSFTEAFF
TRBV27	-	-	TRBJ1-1	TGTGCCAGCGGGTTCCAGGGAAGGGACACTGAAGCTTTCTTT	CASGFQGRDTEAFF
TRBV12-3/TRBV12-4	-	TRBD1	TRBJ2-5	TGTGCCAGCAGCCCTGAAGTCCGGGACAGGGTCGTATTAGGAGAGACCCAGTACTTC	CASSPEVRDRVVLGETQYF
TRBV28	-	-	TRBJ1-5	TGTGCCAGCAGTTCCGTAACCTTCACCAGAGAGGAAAATCAGCCCCAGCATTTT	CASSSVTFTREENQPQHF
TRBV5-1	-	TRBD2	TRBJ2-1	TGCGCCAGCAGCCCTATGGACGGGGGGAGCAATGAGCAGTTCTTC	CASSPMDGGSNEQFF
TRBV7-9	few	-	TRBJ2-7	TGTGCCAGCAGTTTCAGGAGCTCCTACGAGCAGTACTTC	CASSFRSSYEQYF
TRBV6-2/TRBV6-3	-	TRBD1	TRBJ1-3	TGTGCCAGCAGCCTCCTTCCGGGACAGATTCCTTGGACCATATATTTT	CASSLLPGQIPWTIYF
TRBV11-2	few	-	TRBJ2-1	TGTGCCAGCAGCTCCCGGACAGTCTACAATGAGCAGTTCTTC	CASSSRTVYNEQFF
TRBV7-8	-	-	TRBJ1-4	TGTGCCAGCAGCTTAGGTCCCGGTGCAACTAATGAAAAACTGTTTTTT	CASSLGPGATNEKLFF
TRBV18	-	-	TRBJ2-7	TGTGCCAGCTCACCAACTGAAACAGGGTGGACTTACGAGCAGTACTTC	CASSPTETGWTYEQYF
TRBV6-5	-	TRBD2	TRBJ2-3	TGTGCCAGCAGTTACGAGGGGCTAGCGGGTACCACAGATACGCAGTATTTT	CASSYEGLAGTTDTQYF
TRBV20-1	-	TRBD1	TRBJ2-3	TGCAGTGCTATCGACAGGGAAGCCATTCCGCCGGCAGATACGCAGTATTTT	CSAIDREAIPPADTQYF
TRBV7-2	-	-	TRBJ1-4	TGTGCCAGCAGCCCACGGATAGGGGGACGGGAAAAACTGTTTTTT	CASSPRIGGREKLFF
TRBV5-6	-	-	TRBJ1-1	TGTGCCAGCAGCTCGCCGACAGTCATGAACACTGAAGCTTTCTTT	CASSSPTVMNTEAFF
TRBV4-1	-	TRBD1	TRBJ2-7	TGCGCCAGCAGCCAACTACAGGGGGACCCTACCTACGAGCAGTACTTC	CASSQLQGDPTYEQYF
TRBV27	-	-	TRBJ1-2	TGTGCCAGCTCGTCCGGTTTGGGGGGCTACACCTTC	CASSSGLGGYTF
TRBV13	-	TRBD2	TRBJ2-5	TGTGCCAGCAGCCCTCGACTAGCGGGGGCCCAAGAGACCCAGTACTTC	CASSPRLAGAQETQYF
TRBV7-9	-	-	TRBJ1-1	TGTGCCAGCAGTCAAAGTAAGGGGGGGCGTACTGAAGCTTTCTTT	CASSQSKGGRTEAFF
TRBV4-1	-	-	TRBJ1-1	TGCGCCAGCAGCCAAGCTGACAGAAACACTGAAGCTTTCTTT	CASSQADRNTEAFF
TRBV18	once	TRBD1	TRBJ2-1	TGTGCCAGCTCACCGAAGGGACAGGGCGAGGGATACAATGAGCAGTTCTTC	CASSPKGQGEGYNEQFF
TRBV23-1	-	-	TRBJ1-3	TGCGCCAGCAGTCTCCCGAACGTGCACGATGGAACTGGAAACACCATATATTTT	CASSLPNVHDGTGNTIYF
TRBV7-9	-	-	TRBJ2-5	TGTGCCAGCAGCTCGGGACTGAAACAAGAGACCCAGTACTTC	CASSSGLKQETQYF
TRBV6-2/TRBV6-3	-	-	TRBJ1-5	TGTGCCAGCAACAAACAGGGATTTCGCAATCAGCCCCAGCATTTT	CASNKQGFRNQPQHF
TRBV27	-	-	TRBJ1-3	TGTGCCAGCAGTTTTCTGGAACGGGCGAACTCTGGAAACACCATATATTTT	CASSFLERANSGNTIYF
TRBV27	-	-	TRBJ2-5	TGTGCCAGCAGTTCCTCACGGGAGATGGAAGAGACCCAGTACTTC	CASSSSREMEETQYF
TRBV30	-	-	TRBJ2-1	TGTGCCTGGAGTGTAGGACCCCCCGTGATCGATGAGCAGTTCTTC	CAWSVGPPVIDEQFF
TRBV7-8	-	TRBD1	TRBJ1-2	TGTGCCAGCAGCTTAGACGGGACAGACTATGGCTACACCTTC	CASSLDGTDYGYTF
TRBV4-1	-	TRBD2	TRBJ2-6	TGCGCCAGCAGCCAGACTAGCGGGGGGGCCGGGGCCAACGTCCTGACTTTC	CASSQTSGGAGANVLTF
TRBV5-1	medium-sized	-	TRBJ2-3	TGCGCCAGCAGCTTGGATGGGGCATTCGGCGATACGCAGTATTTT	CASSLDGAFGDTQYF
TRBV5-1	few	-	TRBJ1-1	TGCGCCAGCAGCTTGTCACAGGCCTTGAAGAACACTGAAGCTTTCTTT	CASSLSQALKNTEAFF
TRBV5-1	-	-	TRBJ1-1	TGCGCCAGCAGGACCGAGGACACTGAAGCTTTCTTT	CASRTEDTEAFF
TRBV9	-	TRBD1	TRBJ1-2	TGTGCCAGCAGCGCTACAGAAGGGACAGGGTATGGCTACACCTTC	CASSATEGTGYGYTF
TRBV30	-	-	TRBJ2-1	TGTGCCTGGAGGAGCGGCTACAATGAGCAGTTCTTC	CAWRSGYNEQFF
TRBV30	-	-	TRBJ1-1	TGTGCCTGGAGTGTACGCACGAACACTGAAGCTTTCTTT	CAWSVRTNTEAFF
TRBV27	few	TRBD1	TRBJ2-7	TGTGCCAGCAGTTTCGACAGGGTCGAGCAGTACTTC	CASSFDRVEQYF
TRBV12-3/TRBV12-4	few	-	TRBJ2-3	TGTGCCAGCAGTTTCCCCAGCACAGATACGCAGTATTTT	CASSFPSTDTQYF
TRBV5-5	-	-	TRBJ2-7	TGTGCCAGCAGCTCCCGTGGGTTCTACGAGCAGTACTTC	CASSSRGFYEQYF
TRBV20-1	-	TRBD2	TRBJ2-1	TGCAGTGCTAGAGGTGGGACTAGCGGGACCTACAATGAGCAGTTCTTC	CSARGGTSGTYNEQFF
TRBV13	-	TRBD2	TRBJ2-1	TGTGCCTCCCATGGAGGGACTAGCGGAGCCTGGTCCTACAATGAGCAGTTCTTC	CASHGGTSGAWSYNEQFF